The 20 T cell receptor beta chains below were found in one sample sequenced in a study of PD-1 blockade in classical Hodgkin lymphoma. The sample's time point: cycle 4 day 1 (C4D1), after five to seven weeks of nivolumab. Each patient experienced a relapse that followed autologous stem cell transplantation, and brentuximab vedotin exposure varied. The data were produced by immunoSEQ multiplex PCR, yet TCRdb's version contains in-frame clones alone and is incomplete. The sample gives roughly 17,000 clones, 80% to 90% of which show up once; around an eighth is in the top ten. This specimen was peripheral blood mononuclear cells (PBMCs), taken before the fourth cycle of nivolumab. The receptors shown here come from a human donor with classical Hodgkin lymphoma.

The V gene is TRBV15, the J gene TRBJ1-6; TRBD1 matches at 10 bases. CDR3 size: 14 residues. Trimming cost V 4 bases and J 10 bases; bases outside gene matches: 4. Germline V gene sequence: CDR1 LNHNV, CDR2 YYDKDF (reference sequence). CDR3 bases: TGTGCCACCAGCACTCGGGGACAGGGGTCACCCCTCCACTTT. Amino acids: CATSTRGQGSPLHF.

This clone has a single count. V is TRBV7-2 and J is TRBJ2-5, with D possibly being TRBD2 (5 bases). The germline V gene has CDR1 SGHTA and CDR2 FQGNSA. Trimming took off 1 base at V and 7 bases at J, with 16 bases between the two ends. The CDR3 has 15 residues. CDR3 amino acids: CASSLDSMEAWTQYF. CDR3 sequence (DNA): TGTGCCAGCAGCTTAGACTCGATGGAGGCGTGGACCCAGTACTTC. Full variable domain (rest looked up from reference TRBV7-2 and TRBJ2-5): GAGVSQSPSNKVTEKGKDVELRCDPISGHTALYWYRQSLGQGLEFLIYFQGNSAPDKSGLPSDRFSAERTGGSVSTLTIQRTQQEDSAVYLCASSLDSMEAWTQYFGPGTRLLVL.

The chain has TRBV7-8 and TRBJ1-1; no clear D. The CDR3 loop spans 13 amino acids. CDR1 and CDR2 from the germline V gene are SGHVS and FQNEAQ. Trimming left V 4 bases short and J 2 bases short, with 8 bases between. DNA for the CDR3: TGTGCCAGCAGCTGGGTGGGTAACACTGAAGCTTTCTTT. Its translation is CASSWVGNTEAFF.

The gene calls are TRBV29-1 and TRBJ1-1; D gene uncertain. The germline V and J ends were trimmed by 5 bases and 12 bases, with 16 bases remaining between them. Germline V gene data show CDR1 as SQVTM and CDR2 as ANQGSEA. The CDR3 covers 11 residues. The DNA for the CDR3 is TGCAGCGTTAATTTGATGAAGTCGACTTTCTTT. As protein: CSVNLMKSTFF. Variable domain in full (rest from reference TRBV29-1 and TRBJ1-1): SAVISQKPSRDICQRGTSLTIQCQVDSQVTMMFWYRQQPGQSLTLIATANQGSEATYESGFVIDKFPISRPNLTFSTLTVSNMSPEDSSIYLCSVNLMKSTFFGQGTRLTVV.

The V and J genes are TRBV5-1 and TRBJ2-2; D is ambiguous. CDR1 and CDR2 from the germline V gene are SGHRS and YFSETQ. Deletions cut 1 base from V and 5 bases from J, with 6 bases between. This CDR3 is 13 amino acids long. CDR3 loop: CASSLKGTGELFF. The CDR3 DNA is TGCGCCAGCAGCTTGAAAGGGACCGGGGAGCTGTTTTTT.

The chain carries TRBV5-1 and TRBJ2-3; D tentatively fits TRBD1 or TRBD2 (5 bases each). The CDR3 is 14 amino acids. Germline CDR1 is SGHRS and CDR2 is YFSETQ. The germline V and J ends were trimmed by 1 base and 5 bases, with 11 bases remaining between them. This chain's CDR3 is CASSLLGERDTQYF. As DNA, the CDR3 is TGCGCCAGCAGCTTGTTAGGGGAGAGAGATACGCAGTATTTT.

The rearrangement links TRBV6-1 to TRBJ2-6; D perhaps matches TRBD2 (6 bases). This CDR3 has 15 amino acids. The germline V and J ends were trimmed by 5 bases and 4 bases, with 12 bases remaining between them. In germline, CDR1 is MNHNS, CDR2 SASEGT. The DNA of the CDR3 is TGTGCCAGCAGTAGGGACTCTACAGGGGCCAACGTCCTGACTTTC. This encodes CASSRDSTGANVLTF.

This clone was detected once. The rearrangement links TRBV29-1 to TRBJ2-3, with D unresolved. Trimming cost V 0 bases and J 0 bases, with 4 bases left between them. Looked up from germline, CDR1 is SQVTM and CDR2 is ANQGSEA. There are 13 residues in the CDR3. The CDR3 is CSVEEVSTDTQYF. For the CDR3, the DNA is TGCAGCGTTGAAGAAGTCAGCACAGATACGCAGTATTTT.

Worth noting for this clone: Within the sample, other DNA sequences also encode this same CDR3. The chain is built from TRBV7-9 and TRBJ1-6; 8 bases fit TRBD1. This CDR3 has 14 amino acids. Germline CDR1 SEHNR, CDR2 FQNEAQ (reference sequence). Unmatched junction bases numbered 8, after V lost 6 bases and J lost 10 bases. The CDR3 DNA reads as TGTGCCAGCAGTTTGGACAGGGTATCCTCACCCCTCCACTTT. Protein product: CASSLDRVSSPLHF.

The V call is TRBV7-8, the J call TRBJ2-2; 10 bases fit TRBD2. Germline CDR1 SGHVS, CDR2 FQNEAQ. The V segment lost 1 base and the J segment 7 bases; nucleotides outside the gene matches: 9. This CDR3 spans 17 amino acids. DNA for the CDR3: TGTGCCAGCAGCTTAGTTCCAGCGGGGGGGCAAAACGGGGAGCTGTTTTTT. It translates to CASSLVPAGGQNGELFF. Variable domain in full (rest from reference TRBV7-8 and TRBJ2-2): GAGVSQSPRYKVAKRGQDVALRCDPISGHVSLFWYQQALGQGPEFLTYFQNEAQLDKSGLPSDRFFAERPEGSVSTLKIQRTQQEDSAVYLCASSLVPAGGQNGELFFGEGSRLTVL.

The chain joins TRBV21-1 to TRBJ2-3; TRBD2 is taken as the D call from the table, unchecked against the DNA. TRBV21-1 is listed as a pseudogene. CDR3 size: 18 residues. DNA for the CDR3: TGTGCCAGCAGCAAAGAACTTGGCGGGGGCTCAATTAAAGATACGCAGTATTTT. Protein: CASSKELGGGSIKDTQYF.

The rearrangement links TRBV9 to TRBJ1-2, with TRBD1 as a possible D gene (6 bases). The V end was cut by 4 bases, the J end by 6 bases, with 19 bases between. The CDR3 runs to 15 residues. Germline V gives CDR1 SGDLS, CDR2 YYNGEE. The CDR3 reads CASSPQHGGRDGYTF. DNA of the CDR3: TGTGCCAGCAGCCCCCAACACGGGGGGCGAGATGGCTACACCTTC.

CDR3 bases: TGTGCCAGCAGCGTAGATGAGGGGGCGATCGCAGATACGCAGTATTTT. Translation: CASSVDEGAIADTQYF. V and J are TRBV9 and TRBJ2-3, with TRBD1 matching 7 bases. The CDR3 is 16 residues long. V shed 0 bases and J 4 bases; nucleotides not matched to a gene: 8. Germline assignment: CDR1 SGDLS and CDR2 YYNGEE. Full variable domain (outside the CDR3, taken from reference TRBV9 and TRBJ2-3): DSGVTQTPKHLITATGQRVTLRCSPRSGDLSVYWYQQSLDQGLQFLIQYYNGEERAKGNILERFSAQQFPDLHSELNLSSLELGDSALYFCASSVDEGAIADTQYFGPGTRLTVL.

The chain joins TRBV5-1 to TRBJ1-1; D is unclear. Germline V gives CDR1 SGHRS, CDR2 YFSETQ. The CDR3 sequence is 11 residues long. Deletions cut 8 bases from V and 8 bases from J, with 13 bases between. The CDR3 protein is CASRVSGEAFF. The CDR3 DNA reads as TGCGCCAGTCGTGTGAGCGGGGAAGCTTTCTTT.

The chain joins TRBV6-6 to TRBJ1-5; 8 nucleotides match TRBD1. The trim removed 0 bases at V and 3 bases at J, leaving 4 bases unmatched. CDR1 MNHNY and CDR2 SVGAGI come from the germline V gene (reference sequence). The CDR3 length is 16 residues. Written as DNA, the CDR3 is TGTGCCAGCAGTTACTCGGGACAGGCTTACAATCAGCCCCAGCATTTT. Translating gives CASSYSGQAYNQPQHF.

The chain joins TRBV1 to TRBJ2-3; TRBD2, the table's D call, lacks a check against the DNA. TRBV1 is annotated as a pseudogene. The CDR3 totals 18 residues. The CDR3: CTSSQDLVAGDRTDTQYF. The CDR3, as DNA: TGCACCAGCAGCCAAGATTTGGTCGCGGGGGACCGCACAGATACGCAGTATTTT.

About this clone itself: The same CDR3 arises from other DNA sequences in this sample as well. The DNA of the CDR3 is TGCGCCAGCAGCCAAGAAGAAGGGTACACCGGGGAGCTGTTTTTT. This encodes CASSQEEGYTGELFF. V gene TRBV4-3 combines with J gene TRBJ2-2; D gene ambiguous. V shed 0 bases and J shed 3 bases, with 8 bases lying between them. The CDR3 loop spans 15 amino acids. Germline values: CDR1 LGHNA, CDR2 YSLEER.

The genes are TRBV5-1 and TRBJ1-3; D uncertain. V was pared by 0 bases and J by 0 bases, with 4 bases between. Germline loops: CDR1 SGHRS, CDR2 YFSETQ. CDR3 size: 14 residues. CDR3 nucleotides: TGCGCCAGCAGCTTGGCTGACTCTGGAAACACCATATATTTT. Protein product: CASSLADSGNTIYF.

This clone was counted once. V gene TRBV6-6 combines with J gene TRBJ1-4; no definite D call. Trimming shortened V by 0 bases and J by 4 bases, and 6 bases separated the two germline ends. The CDR3 loop spans 14 amino acids. Looked up from germline, CDR1 is MNHNY and CDR2 is SVGAGI (reference sequence). CDR3 loop: CASSYSWGNEKLFF. The CDR3 nucleotides read TGTGCCAGCAGTTACTCGTGGGGTAATGAAAAACTGTTTTTT.

V gene TRBV7-9 combines with J gene TRBJ1-2; 9 nucleotides line up with TRBD1. CDR1 is SEHNR and CDR2 is FQNEAQ in the germline V gene (reference sequence). CDR3 length: 15 residues. V shed 5 bases, J shed 6 bases, and the junction held 10 bases outside the gene matches. The CDR3 region has the DNA TGTGCCAGCAGCCTAGTTCTTACAGGGGGCGATGGCTACACCTTC. Amino acid sequence: CASSLVLTGGDGYTF.